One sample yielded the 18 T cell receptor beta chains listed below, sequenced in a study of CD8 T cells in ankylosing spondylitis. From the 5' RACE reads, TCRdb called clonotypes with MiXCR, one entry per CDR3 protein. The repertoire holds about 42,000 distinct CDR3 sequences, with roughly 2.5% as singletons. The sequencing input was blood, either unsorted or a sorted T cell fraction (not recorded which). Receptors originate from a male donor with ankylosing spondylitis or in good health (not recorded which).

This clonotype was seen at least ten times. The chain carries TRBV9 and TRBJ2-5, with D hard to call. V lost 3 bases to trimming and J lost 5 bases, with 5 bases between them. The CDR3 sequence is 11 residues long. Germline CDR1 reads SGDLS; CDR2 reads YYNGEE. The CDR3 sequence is CASSGAETQYF. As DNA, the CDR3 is TGTGCCAGCAGCGGGGCGGAGACCCAGTACTTC. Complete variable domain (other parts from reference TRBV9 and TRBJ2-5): DSGVTQTPKHLITATGQRVTLRCSPRSGDLSVYWYQQSLDQGLQFLIQYYNGEERAKGNILERFSAQQFPDLHSELNLSSLELGDSALYFCASSGAETQYFGPGTRLLVL.

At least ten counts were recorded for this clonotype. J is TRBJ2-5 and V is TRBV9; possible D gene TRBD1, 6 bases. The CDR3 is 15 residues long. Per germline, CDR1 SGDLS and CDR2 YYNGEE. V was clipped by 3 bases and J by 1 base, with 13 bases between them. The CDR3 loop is CASSGTTGFQETQYF. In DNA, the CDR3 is TGTGCCAGCAGCGGAACGACAGGTTTCCAAGAGACCCAGTACTTC.

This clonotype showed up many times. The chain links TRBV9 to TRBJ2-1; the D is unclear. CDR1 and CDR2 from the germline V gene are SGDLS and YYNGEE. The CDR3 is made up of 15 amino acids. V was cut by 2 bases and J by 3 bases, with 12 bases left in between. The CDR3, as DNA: TGTGCCAGCAGCGTGAGTAGCTCTTACTACAATGAGCAGTTCTTC. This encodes CASSVSSSYYNEQFF.

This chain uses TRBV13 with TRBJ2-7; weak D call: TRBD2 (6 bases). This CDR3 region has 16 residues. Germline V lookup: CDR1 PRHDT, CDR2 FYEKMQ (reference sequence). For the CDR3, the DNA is TGTGTCCGCAGCTATGGACCCGGGAGCTCGGTCTACGAGCAGTACTTC. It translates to CVRSYGPGSSVYEQYF.

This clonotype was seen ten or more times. The CDR3 sequence is CASSVDYYGYTF. CDR3 DNA sequence: TGTGCCAGCAGCGTAGATTACTATGGCTACACCTTC. The rearrangement links TRBV9 to TRBJ1-2; D uncertain. This CDR3 region has 12 residues. In germline, CDR1 is SGDLS, CDR2 YYNGEE. V was cut by 0 bases and J by 3 bases, with 3 bases left in between.

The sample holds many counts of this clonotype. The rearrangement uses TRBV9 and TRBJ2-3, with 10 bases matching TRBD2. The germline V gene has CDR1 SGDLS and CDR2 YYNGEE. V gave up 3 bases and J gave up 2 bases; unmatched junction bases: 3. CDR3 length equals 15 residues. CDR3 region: CASSEREGDTDTQYF. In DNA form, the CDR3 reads TGTGCCAGCAGCGAGCGGGAGGGGGACACAGATACGCAGTATTTT.

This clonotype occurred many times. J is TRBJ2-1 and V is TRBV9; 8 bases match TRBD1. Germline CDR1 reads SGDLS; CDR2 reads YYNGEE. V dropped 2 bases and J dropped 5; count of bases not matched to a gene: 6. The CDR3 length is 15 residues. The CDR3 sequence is CASSVGQALNNEQFF. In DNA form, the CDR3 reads TGTGCCAGCAGCGTGGGACAGGCTCTAAACAATGAGCAGTTCTTC.

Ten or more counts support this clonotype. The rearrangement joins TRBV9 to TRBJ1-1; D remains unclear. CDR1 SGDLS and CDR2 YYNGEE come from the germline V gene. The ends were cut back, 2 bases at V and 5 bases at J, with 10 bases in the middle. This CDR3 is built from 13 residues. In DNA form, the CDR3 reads TGTGCCAGCAGCGTGATTAGTGGAACTGAAGCTTTCTTT. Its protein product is CASSVISGTEAFF.

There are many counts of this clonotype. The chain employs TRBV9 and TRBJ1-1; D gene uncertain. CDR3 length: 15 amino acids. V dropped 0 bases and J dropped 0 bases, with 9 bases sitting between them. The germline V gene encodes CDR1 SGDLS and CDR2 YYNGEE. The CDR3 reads CASSVGPEVNTEAFF. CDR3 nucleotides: TGTGCCAGCAGCGTAGGACCGGAGGTGAACACTGAAGCTTTCTTT.

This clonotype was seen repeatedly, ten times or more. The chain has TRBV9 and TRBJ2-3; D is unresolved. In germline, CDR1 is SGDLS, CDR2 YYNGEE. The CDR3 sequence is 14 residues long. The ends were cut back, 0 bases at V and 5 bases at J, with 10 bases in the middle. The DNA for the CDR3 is TGTGCCAGCAGCGTAGCTAGTTTAGGAGATACGCAGTATTTT. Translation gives CASSVASLGDTQYF.

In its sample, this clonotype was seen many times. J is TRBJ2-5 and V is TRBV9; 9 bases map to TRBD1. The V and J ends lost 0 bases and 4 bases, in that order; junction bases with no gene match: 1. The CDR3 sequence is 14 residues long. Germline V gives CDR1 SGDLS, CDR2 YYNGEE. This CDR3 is CASSVVDRGETQYF. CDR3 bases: TGTGCCAGCAGCGTAGTGGACAGGGGAGAGACCCAGTACTTC. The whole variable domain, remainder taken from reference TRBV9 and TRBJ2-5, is DSGVTQTPKHLITATGQRVTLRCSPRSGDLSVYWYQQSLDQGLQFLIQYYNGEERAKGNILERFSAQQFPDLHSELNLSSLELGDSALYFCASSVVDRGETQYFGPGTRLLVL.

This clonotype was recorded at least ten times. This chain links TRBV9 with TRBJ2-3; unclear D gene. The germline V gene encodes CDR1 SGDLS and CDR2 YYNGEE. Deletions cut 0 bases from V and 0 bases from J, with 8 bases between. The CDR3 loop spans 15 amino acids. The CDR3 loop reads CASSVAPLSTDTQYF. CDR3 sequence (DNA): TGTGCCAGCAGCGTAGCTCCCCTTAGCACAGATACGCAGTATTTT.

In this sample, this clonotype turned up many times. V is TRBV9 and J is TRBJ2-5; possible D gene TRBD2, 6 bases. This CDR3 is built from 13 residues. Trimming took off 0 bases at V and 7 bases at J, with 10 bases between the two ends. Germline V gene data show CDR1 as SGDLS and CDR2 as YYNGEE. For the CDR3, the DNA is TGTGCCAGCAGCGTAGATCTAGCGCGGACCCAGTACTTC. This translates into CASSVDLARTQYF.

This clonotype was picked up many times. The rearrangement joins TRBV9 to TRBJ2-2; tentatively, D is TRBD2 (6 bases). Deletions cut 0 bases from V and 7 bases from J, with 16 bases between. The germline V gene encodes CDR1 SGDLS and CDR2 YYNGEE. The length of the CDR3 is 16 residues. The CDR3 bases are TGTGCCAGCAGCGTAGCTTGGGCTAGCGCTGTCGGGGAGCTGTTTTTT. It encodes CASSVAWASAVGELFF.

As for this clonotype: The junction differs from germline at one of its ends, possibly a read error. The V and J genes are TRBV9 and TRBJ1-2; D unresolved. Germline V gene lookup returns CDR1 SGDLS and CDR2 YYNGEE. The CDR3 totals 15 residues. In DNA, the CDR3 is TGTGCCAGCAACGTTATCTGGTCAGCTAACTATGGCTACTCCTTC. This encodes CASNVIWSANYGYSF.

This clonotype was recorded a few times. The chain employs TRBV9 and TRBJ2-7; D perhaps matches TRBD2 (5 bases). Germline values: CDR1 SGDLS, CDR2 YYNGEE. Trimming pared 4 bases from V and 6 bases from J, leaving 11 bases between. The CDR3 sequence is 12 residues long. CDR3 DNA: TGTGCCAGCAGCAAGCGAGAGGGCGAGCAGTACTTC. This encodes CASSKREGEQYF.

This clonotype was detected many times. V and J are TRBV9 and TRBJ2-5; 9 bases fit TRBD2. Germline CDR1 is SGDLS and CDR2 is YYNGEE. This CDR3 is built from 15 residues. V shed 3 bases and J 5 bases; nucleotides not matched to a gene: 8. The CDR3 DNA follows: TGTGCCAGCAGCGCCTCGTTAGCGGGAGTGGAGACCCAGTACTTC. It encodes CASSASLAGVETQYF.

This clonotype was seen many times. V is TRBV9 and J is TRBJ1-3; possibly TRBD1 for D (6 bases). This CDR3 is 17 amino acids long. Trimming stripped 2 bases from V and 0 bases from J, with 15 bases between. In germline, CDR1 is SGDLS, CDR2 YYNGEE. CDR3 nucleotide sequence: TGTGCCAGCAGCGTCCGAACAGGGTCCCACTCTGGAAACACCATATATTTT. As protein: CASSVRTGSHSGNTIYF.